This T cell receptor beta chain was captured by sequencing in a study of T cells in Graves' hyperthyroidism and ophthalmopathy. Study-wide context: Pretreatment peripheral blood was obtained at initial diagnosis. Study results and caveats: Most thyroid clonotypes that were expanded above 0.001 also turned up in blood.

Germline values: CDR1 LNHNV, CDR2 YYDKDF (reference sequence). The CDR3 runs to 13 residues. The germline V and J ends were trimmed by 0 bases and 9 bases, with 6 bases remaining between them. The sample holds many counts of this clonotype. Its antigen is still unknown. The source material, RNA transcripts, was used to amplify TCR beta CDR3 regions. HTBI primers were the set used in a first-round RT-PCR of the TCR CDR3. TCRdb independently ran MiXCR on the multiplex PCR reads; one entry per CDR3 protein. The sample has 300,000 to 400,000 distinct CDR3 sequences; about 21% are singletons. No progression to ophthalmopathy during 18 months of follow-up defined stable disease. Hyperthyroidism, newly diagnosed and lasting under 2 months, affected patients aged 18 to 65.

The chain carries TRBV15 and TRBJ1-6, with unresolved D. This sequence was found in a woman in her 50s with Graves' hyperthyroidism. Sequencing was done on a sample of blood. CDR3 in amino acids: CATSREWTSPLHF. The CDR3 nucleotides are TGTGCCACCAGCAGAGAATGGACTTCACCCCTCCACTTT. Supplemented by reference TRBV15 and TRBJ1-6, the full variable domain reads DAMVIQNPRYQVTQFGKPVTLSCSQTLNHNVMYWYQQKSSQAPKLLFHYYDKDFNNEADTPDNFQSRRPNTSFCFLDIRSPGLGDTAMYLCATSREWTSPLHFGNGTRLTVT.